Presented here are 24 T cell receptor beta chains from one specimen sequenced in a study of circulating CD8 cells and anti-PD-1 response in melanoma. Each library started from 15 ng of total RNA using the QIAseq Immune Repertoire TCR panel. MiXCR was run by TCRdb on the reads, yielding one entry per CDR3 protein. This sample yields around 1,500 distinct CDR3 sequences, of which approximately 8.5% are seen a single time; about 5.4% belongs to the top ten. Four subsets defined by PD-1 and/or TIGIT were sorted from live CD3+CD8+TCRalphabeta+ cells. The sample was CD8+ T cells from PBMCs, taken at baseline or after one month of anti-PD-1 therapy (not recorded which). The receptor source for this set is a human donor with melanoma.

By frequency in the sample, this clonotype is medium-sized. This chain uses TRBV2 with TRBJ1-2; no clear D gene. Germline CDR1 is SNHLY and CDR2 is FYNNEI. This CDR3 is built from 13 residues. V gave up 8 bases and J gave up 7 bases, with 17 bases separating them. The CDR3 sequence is CASEPGISSGYTF. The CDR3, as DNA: TGTGCCAGCGAGCCGGGAATAAGTTCTGGCTACACCTTC.

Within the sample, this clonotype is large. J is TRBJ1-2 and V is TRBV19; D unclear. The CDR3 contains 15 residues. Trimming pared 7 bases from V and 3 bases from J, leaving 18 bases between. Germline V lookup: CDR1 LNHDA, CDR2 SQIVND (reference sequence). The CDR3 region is CASNPLRGSDYGYTF. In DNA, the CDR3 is TGTGCCAGTAACCCCCTCAGAGGGTCGGACTATGGCTACACCTTC. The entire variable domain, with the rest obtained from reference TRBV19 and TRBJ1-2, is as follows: DGGITQSPKYLFRKEGQNVTLSCEQNLNHDAMYWYRQDPGQGLRLIYYSQIVNDFQKGDIAEGYSVSREKKESFPLTVTSAQKNPTAFYLCASNPLRGSDYGYTFGSGTRLTVV.

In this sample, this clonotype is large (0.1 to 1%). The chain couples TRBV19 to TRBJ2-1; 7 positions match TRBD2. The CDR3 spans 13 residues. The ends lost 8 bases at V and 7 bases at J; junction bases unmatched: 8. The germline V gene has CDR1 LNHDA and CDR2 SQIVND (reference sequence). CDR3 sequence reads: CASGEGMGNEQFF. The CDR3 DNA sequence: TGTGCCAGTGGGGAGGGGATGGGTAATGAGCAGTTCTTC.

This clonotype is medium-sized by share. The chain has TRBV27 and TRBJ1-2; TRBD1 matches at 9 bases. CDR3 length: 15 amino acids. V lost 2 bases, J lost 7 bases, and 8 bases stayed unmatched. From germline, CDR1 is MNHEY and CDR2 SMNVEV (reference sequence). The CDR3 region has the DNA TGTGCCAGCAGTTTACAACCAACAGGGGGCATTGGCTACACCTTC. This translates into CASSLQPTGGIGYTF.

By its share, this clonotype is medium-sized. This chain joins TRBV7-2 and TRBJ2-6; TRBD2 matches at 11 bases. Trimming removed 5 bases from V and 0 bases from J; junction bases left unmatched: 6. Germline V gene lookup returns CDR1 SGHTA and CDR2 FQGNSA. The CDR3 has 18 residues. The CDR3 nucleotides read TGTGCCAGCAGCCTGGGACTAGCGGTTTACTCTGGGGCCAACGTCCTGACTTTC. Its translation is CASSLGLAVYSGANVLTF.

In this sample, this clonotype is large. This chain's CDR3 is CASSENPGLSYEQYF. CDR3 DNA sequence: TGTGCCAGCAGTGAAAATCCGGGCCTATCCTACGAGCAGTACTTC. V usage is TRBV2 and J usage is TRBJ2-7; D remains unclear. The germline V gene has CDR1 SNHLY and CDR2 FYNNEI. This CDR3 has 15 residues. Trimming left V 2 bases short and J 1 base short, with 12 bases between.

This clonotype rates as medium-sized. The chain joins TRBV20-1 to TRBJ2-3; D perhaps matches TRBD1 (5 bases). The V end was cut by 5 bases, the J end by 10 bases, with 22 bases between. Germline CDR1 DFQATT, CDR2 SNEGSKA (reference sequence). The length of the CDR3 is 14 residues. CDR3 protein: CSALDGHFINAQYF. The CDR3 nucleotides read TGCAGTGCTCTGGACGGACATTTCATCAACGCGCAGTATTTT.

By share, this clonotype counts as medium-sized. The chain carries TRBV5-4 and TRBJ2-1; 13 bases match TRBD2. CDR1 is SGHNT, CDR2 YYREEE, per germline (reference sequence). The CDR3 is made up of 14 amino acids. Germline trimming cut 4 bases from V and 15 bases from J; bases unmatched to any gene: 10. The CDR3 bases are TGTGCCAGCAGCCCCGAGACTAGCGGGGGGCCTCGGTTCTTC. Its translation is CASSPETSGGPRFF.

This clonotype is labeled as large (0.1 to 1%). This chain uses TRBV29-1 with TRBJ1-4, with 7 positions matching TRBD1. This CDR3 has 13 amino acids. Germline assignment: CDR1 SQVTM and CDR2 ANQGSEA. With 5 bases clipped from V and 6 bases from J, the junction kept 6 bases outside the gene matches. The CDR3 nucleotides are TGCAGCGTTCGAAGGGGGCTGGATGAAAAACTGTTTTTT. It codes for CSVRRGLDEKLFF.

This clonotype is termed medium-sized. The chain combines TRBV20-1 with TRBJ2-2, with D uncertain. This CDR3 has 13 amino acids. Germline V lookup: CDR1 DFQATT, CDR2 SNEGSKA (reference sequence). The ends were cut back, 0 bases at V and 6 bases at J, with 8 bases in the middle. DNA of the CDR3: TGCAGTGCTAGAGATTTGAGCTCCGGGGAGCTGTTTTTT. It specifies CSARDLSSGELFF.

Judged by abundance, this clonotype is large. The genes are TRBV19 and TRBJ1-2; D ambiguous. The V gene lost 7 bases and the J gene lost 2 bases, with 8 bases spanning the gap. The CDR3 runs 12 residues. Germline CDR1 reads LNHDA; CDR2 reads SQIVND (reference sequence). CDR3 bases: TGTGCCAGTAAGGAGGGAAACTATGGCTACACCTTC. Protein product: CASKEGNYGYTF.

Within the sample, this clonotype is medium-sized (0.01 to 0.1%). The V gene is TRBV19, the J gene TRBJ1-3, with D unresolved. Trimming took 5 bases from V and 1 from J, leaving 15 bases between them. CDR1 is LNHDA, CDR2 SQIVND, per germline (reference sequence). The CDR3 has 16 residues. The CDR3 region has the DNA TGTGCCAGTAGTCATACCTCCCTGGTATCTGGAAACACCATATATTTT. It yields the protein CASSHTSLVSGNTIYF.

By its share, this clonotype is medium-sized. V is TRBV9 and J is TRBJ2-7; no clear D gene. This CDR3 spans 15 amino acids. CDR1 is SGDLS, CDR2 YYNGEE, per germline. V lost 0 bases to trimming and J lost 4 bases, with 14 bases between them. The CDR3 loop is CASSVGEDPWYEQYF. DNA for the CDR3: TGTGCCAGCAGCGTAGGTGAGGACCCGTGGTACGAGCAGTACTTC.

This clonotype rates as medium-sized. CDR3 nucleotide sequence: TGTGCCAGCAGCTCGACAGGGTTTAGCACAGATACGCAGTATTTT. It translates to CASSSTGFSTDTQYF. The chain uses TRBV7-3 and TRBJ2-3; 7 nucleotides match TRBD1. This CDR3 contains 15 residues. V was pared by 4 bases and J by 0 bases, with 4 bases of the junction left unmatched. Germline assignment: CDR1 SGHTA and CDR2 FQGTGA.

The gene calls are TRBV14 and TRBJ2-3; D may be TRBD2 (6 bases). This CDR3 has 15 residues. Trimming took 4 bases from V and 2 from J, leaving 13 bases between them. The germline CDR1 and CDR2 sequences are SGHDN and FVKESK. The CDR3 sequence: CASSPGAANTDTQYF. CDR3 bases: TGTGCCAGCAGCCCGGGAGCGGCGAACACAGATACGCAGTATTTT.

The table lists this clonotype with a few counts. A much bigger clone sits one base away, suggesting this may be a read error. CDR3 DNA sequence: TGCGCCAGCAGCCACGGCCCGGGGGACGCTGAAGCTTTCTTT. It translates to CASSHGPGDAEAFF. V gene TRBV4-3 combines with J gene TRBJ1-1, with a weak D call TRBD1 (5 bases). Trimming left V 3 bases short and J 6 bases short, with 14 bases between. The CDR3 runs to 14 residues. Per germline, CDR1 LGHNA and CDR2 YSLEER.

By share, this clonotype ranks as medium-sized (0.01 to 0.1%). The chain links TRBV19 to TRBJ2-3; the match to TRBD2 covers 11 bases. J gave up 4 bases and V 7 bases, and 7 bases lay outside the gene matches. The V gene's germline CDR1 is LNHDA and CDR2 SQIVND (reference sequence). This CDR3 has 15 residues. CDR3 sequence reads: CASMRGTSGSDTQYF. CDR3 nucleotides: TGTGCCAGTATGAGGGGGACTAGCGGCTCAGATACGCAGTATTTT.

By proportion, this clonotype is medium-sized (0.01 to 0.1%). The CDR3 sequence: CASSDPLLGQYYQPQHF. DNA for the CDR3: TGTGCCAGCAGTGACCCCTTACTTGGACAGTACTATCAGCCCCAGCATTTT. The chain is built from TRBV2 and TRBJ1-5; D is possibly TRBD1 (6 bases). The V gene's germline CDR1 is SNHLY and CDR2 FYNNEI. The CDR3 loop spans 17 amino acids. Deletions cut 3 bases from V and 5 bases from J, with 20 bases between.

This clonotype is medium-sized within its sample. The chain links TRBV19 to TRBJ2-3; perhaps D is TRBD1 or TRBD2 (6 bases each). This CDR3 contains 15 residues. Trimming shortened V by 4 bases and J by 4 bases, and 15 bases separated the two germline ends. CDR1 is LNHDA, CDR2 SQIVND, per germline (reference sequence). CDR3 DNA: TGTGCCAGTAGTACCTCGTGGGGGGCAGCAGATACGCAGTATTTT. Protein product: CASSTSWGAADTQYF. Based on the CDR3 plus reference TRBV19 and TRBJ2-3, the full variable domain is DGGITQSPKYLFRKEGQNVTLSCEQNLNHDAMYWYRQDPGQGLRLIYYSQIVNDFQKGDIAEGYSVSREKKESFPLTVTSAQKNPTAFYLCASSTSWGAADTQYFGPGTRLTVL.

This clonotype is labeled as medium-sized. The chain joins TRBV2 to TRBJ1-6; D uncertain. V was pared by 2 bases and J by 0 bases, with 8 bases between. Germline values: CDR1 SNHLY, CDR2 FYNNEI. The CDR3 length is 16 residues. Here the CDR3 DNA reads TGTGCCAGCAGTGAAAGTAGGAGCTCCTATAATTCACCCCTCCACTTT. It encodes CASSESRSSYNSPLHF.

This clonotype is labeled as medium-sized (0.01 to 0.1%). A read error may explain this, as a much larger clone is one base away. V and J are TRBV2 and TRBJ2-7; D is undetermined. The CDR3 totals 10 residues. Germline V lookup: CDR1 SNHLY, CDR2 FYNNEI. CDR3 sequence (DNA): TGTGCCTGCAGTGACGGAGAGCAGTACTTC. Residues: CACSDGEQYF.

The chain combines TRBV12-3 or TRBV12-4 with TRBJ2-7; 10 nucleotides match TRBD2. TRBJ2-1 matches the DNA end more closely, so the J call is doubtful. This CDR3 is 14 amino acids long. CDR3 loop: CASKLAGGQSEQFF. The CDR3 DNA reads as TGTGCCAGCAAGTTAGCGGGGGGACAATCGGAGCAGTTCTTC.

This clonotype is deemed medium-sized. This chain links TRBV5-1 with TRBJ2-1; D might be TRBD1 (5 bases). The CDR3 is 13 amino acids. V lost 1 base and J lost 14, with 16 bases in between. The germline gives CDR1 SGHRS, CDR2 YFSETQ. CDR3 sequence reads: CASSLYTSEGEFF. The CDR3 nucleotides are TGCGCCAGCAGCTTGTACACTTCGGAAGGGGAGTTCTTC.

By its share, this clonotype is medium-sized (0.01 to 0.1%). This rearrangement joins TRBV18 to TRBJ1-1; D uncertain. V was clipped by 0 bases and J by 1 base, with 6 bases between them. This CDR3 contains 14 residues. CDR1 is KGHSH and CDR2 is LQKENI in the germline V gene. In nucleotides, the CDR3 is TGTGCCAGCTCACCACCACCTGGGAACACTGAAGCTTTCTTT. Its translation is CASSPPPGNTEAFF.